The 12 T cell receptor beta chains reported below all come from one sample, sequenced in a study of a mutant IDH1 vaccine in newly diagnosed glioma (dated by TCRdb to about 2021). The sample's time point label is to be understood as: baseline, week 1 (first vaccination visit). In light of the paper, this sample's treatment or condition label describes: pre-vaccination baseline after standard-of-care therapy. Library method: the immunoSEQ multiplex PCR assay. TCRdb took this table from immuneACCESS and kept in-frame rearrangements with V and J called. Such tables lack part of the clones; where checked against another copy, unresolved V genes explain under half of the gap, and the rest is unexplained. The sample table shows some 56,000 clones, and about 90% are seen once. The ten top clones hold 2.6% of the sample. The sample in question was PBMCs, obtained from a glioma patient treated with radiotherapy, temozolomide or both. The origin of the receptors is a man in his fifties with glioma.

Written as DNA, the CDR3 is TGTGCCAGCAGCTTAGTGCAGGGGATGGCGGGGGGCGGGGAGACCCAGTACTTC. It specifies CASSLVQGMAGGGETQYF. The gene calls are TRBV7-2 and TRBJ2-5, with 8 bases identical to TRBD2. The CDR3 is made up of 18 amino acids. Germline values: CDR1 SGHTA, CDR2 FQGNSA. V was clipped by 1 base and J by 5 bases; unmatched bases: 15.

This clone was picked up one time. The chain couples TRBV5-4 to TRBJ1-2; D gene unclear. The CDR3 runs 12 residues. Trimming left V 5 bases short and J 1 base short, with 6 bases between. Looked up from germline, CDR1 is SGHNT and CDR2 is YYREEE (reference sequence). The CDR3 loop is CASRASNYGYTF. Written as DNA, the CDR3 is TGTGCCAGCAGGGCCAGTAACTATGGCTACACCTTC. Full variable domain (missing parts from reference TRBV5-4 and TRBJ1-2): ETGVTQSPTHLIKTRGQQVTLRCSSQSGHNTVSWYQQALGQGPQFIFQYYREEENGRGNFPPRFSGLQFPNYSSELNVNALELDDSALYLCASRASNYGYTFGSGTRLTVV.

The chain carries TRBV10-3 and TRBJ2-2; D might be TRBD2 (6 bases). The CDR3 totals 15 residues. The V end was cut by 6 bases, the J end by 2 bases, with 13 bases between. Germline values: CDR1 ENHRY, CDR2 SYGVKD. CDR3 DNA: TGTGCCATCAGCCGAGGACTAACCAACACCGGGGAGCTGTTTTTT. Its protein product is CAISRGLTNTGELFF.

This clone was seen once. This sequence joins TRBV2 and TRBJ2-7, with D maybe TRBD1 (5 bases). The germline CDR1 and CDR2 sequences are SNHLY and FYNNEI. The CDR3 runs 12 residues. The ends were cut back, 6 bases at V and 2 bases at J, with 8 bases in the middle. CDR3 nucleotides: TGTGCCAGCAGGGACAATACCTACGAGCAGTACTTC. It codes for CASRDNTYEQYF.

The chain recombines TRBV25-1 with TRBJ1-1; tentatively, D is TRBD1 (6 bases). CDR1 and CDR2 (germline): MGHDK, SYGVNS. CDR3 size: 12 residues. V was pared by 8 bases and J by 6 bases, with 13 bases between. This CDR3 is CASAVPGAEAFF. The DNA of the CDR3 is TGTGCCAGCGCCGTTCCAGGGGCTGAAGCTTTCTTT.

This chain joins TRBV4-2 and TRBJ2-5, with D perhaps TRBD2 (6 bases). This CDR3 has 15 amino acids. The V and J ends lost 1 base and 5 bases respectively, with 14 bases between them. Germline CDR1 reads LGHNA; CDR2 reads YNFKEQ. The CDR3 loop is CASSQGGTSWETQYF. DNA of the CDR3: TGTGCCAGCAGCCAAGGGGGGACTTCCTGGGAGACCCAGTACTTC.

The chain recombines TRBV6-5 with TRBJ1-5, with no clear D. Trimming pared 3 bases from V and 4 bases from J, leaving 7 bases between. Germline CDR1 and CDR2: MNHEY and SVGAGI. The CDR3 sequence is 13 residues long. CDR3 in amino acids: CASSYTLNQPQHF. DNA for the CDR3: TGTGCCAGCAGTTATACCTTAAATCAGCCCCAGCATTTT.

This clone was counted once. The chain joins TRBV15 to TRBJ2-5; TRBD2 matches 9 bases. Trimming took 4 bases from V and 2 from J; bases not matched to a gene: 5. CDR1 is LNHNV, CDR2 YYDKDF, per germline (reference sequence). This CDR3 has 15 residues. CDR3 sequence: CATSTVAGAQETQYF. The CDR3 DNA is TGTGCCACCAGCACCGTAGCGGGGGCTCAAGAGACCCAGTACTTC.

This clone was detected a few times. The rearrangement joins TRBV6-1 to TRBJ2-1; 8 positions agree with TRBD2. This CDR3 has 16 amino acids. CDR1 is MNHNS and CDR2 is SASEGT in the germline V gene. Trimming at V came to 3 bases and at J to 6 bases, leaving 10 bases not matched to a gene. CDR3 residues: CASSDRGTRVGNEQFF. The CDR3 region has the DNA TGTGCCAGCAGTGATAGGGGGACTAGAGTGGGCAATGAGCAGTTCTTC.

Within the sample, this clone is medium-sized. Here the CDR3 DNA reads TGTGCCAGTAGGAAGGACGGGAGCTCCTACGAGCAGTACTTC. Its translation: CASRKDGSSYEQYF. V gene TRBV19 combines with J gene TRBJ2-7, with D tentatively TRBD2 (6 bases). V was clipped by 6 bases and J by 0 bases, with 12 bases between them. The CDR3 spans 14 residues. CDR1 LNHDA and CDR2 SQIVND come from the germline V gene (reference sequence).

The chain combines TRBV9 with TRBJ2-1, with 10 bases matching TRBD1. CDR1 SGDLS and CDR2 YYNGEE come from the germline V gene. V shed 4 bases and J 7 bases; nucleotides not matched to a gene: 5. The CDR3 spans 14 residues. The chain's CDR3 is CASSRDRGVNEQFF. The CDR3 coding sequence is TGTGCCAGCAGCCGGGACAGGGGTGTAAATGAGCAGTTCTTC.

The chain has TRBV28 and TRBJ1-3, with D unclear. Trimming shortened V by 7 bases and J by 4 bases, and 17 bases separated the two germline ends. The CDR3 extends over 15 amino acids. Germline V lookup: CDR1 MDHEN, CDR2 SYDVKM. The CDR3 sequence is CASKNSRRAGNTIYF. The CDR3 nucleotides read TGTGCCAGCAAAAATAGTCGGAGGGCCGGAAACACCATATATTTT.